Following are 3 T cell receptor beta chains from one sample sequenced in a study of cytomegalovirus exposure and HLA in healthy donors. Primers for the PCR totalled 60 Vbeta and 13 Jbeta. Using immunoSEQ multiplex PCR, the repertoire was profiled, and TCRdb retains in-frame clones only, with some absent. There are tens of thousands of clones in the sample; approximately 80% occur only once, and about 3.8% lies in the top ten. Sequenced material: PBMCs. The source is a man in his fifties in good health and CMV-seronegative.

The chain uses TRBV9 and TRBJ2-3, with 13 bases aligning to TRBD2. The germline V gene encodes CDR1 SGDLS and CDR2 YYNGEE. J gave up 3 bases and V 3 bases, and 4 bases lay outside the gene matches. The CDR3 loop spans 16 amino acids. CDR3 in amino acids: CASSARLAGGTDTQYF. CDR3 coding DNA: TGTGCCAGCAGCGCCCGACTAGCGGGAGGAACAGATACGCAGTATTTT.

This clone was recorded once. The chain combines TRBV11-3 with TRBJ2-6; tentative D call: TRBD1 (6 bases). Germline V gene lookup returns CDR1 SGHNT and CDR2 YENEEA. V lost 5 bases, J lost 0 bases, and 14 bases lay in between. The CDR3 has 17 amino acids. CDR3 coding DNA: TGTGCCAGCAGCGCCGGGACATTCCACTCTGGGGCCAACGTCCTGACTTTC. Translated: CASSAGTFHSGANVLTF.

The chain uses TRBV27 and TRBJ2-3; D ambiguous. CDR3 size: 15 residues. Trimming left V 3 bases short and J 4 bases short, with 14 bases between. Germline loops: CDR1 MNHEY, CDR2 SMNVEV (reference sequence). CDR3 DNA sequence: TGTGCCAGCAGTTTCAACCTAGGATCGGCAGATACGCAGTATTTT. This translates into CASSFNLGSADTQYF.